The rows below give T cell receptor beta chains drawn from one sample of a study of regulatory T cells in long-lasting Graves disease. Each CDR3 protein gets one entry after TCRdb re-called the multiplex PCR reads with MiXCR. The sample has 650,000 to 700,000 distinct CDR3 sequences, around 32% seen once. The material was peripheral blood mononuclear cells (PBMCs), obtained when the disease was refractory, from a patient treated with antithyroid drugs. These receptors originate from a female donor with Graves disease. Each CDR3 is given with its conserved first and last residue. The order of the fields is clone size, V gene, J gene, CDR3 protein. Clone size is not always given. Where it is, it says once, few, many or a class for expanded clones.

abundance: once
v_gene: TRBV27
j_gene: TRBJ1-2
CDR3aa: CASSLSSPRNYGYTF

abundance: few
v_gene: TRBV2
j_gene: TRBJ2-2
CDR3aa: CASSEFGLNTGELFF

abundance: .
v_gene: TRBV2
j_gene: TRBJ1-5
CDR3aa: CASRESGTGFQPQHF

abundance: .
v_gene: TRBV12-3/TRBV12-4
j_gene: TRBJ1-5
CDR3aa: CASRYGPYNQPQHF

abundance: .
v_gene: TRBV20-1
j_gene: TRBJ2-5
CDR3aa: CSARLGREVGETQYF

abundance: many
v_gene: TRBV10-3
j_gene: TRBJ2-5
CDR3aa: CATTFGRTQETQYF

abundance: .
v_gene: TRBV30
j_gene: TRBJ2-2
CDR3aa: CAWSVRGGTGELFF

abundance: few
v_gene: TRBV29-1
j_gene: TRBJ1-2
CDR3aa: CSAWDRGRGIDYGYTF

abundance: few
v_gene: TRBV6-1
j_gene: TRBJ2-2
CDR3aa: CASSPSVANTGELFF

abundance: .
v_gene: TRBV12-3/TRBV12-4
j_gene: TRBJ1-6
CDR3aa: CASSRPTGEGNSPLHF

abundance: many
v_gene: TRBV2
j_gene: TRBJ1-1
CDR3aa: CASSEGAGGMNTEAFF

abundance: few
v_gene: TRBV15
j_gene: TRBJ2-7
CDR3aa: CATSRSDRGQGDEQYF

abundance: .
v_gene: TRBV7-6
j_gene: TRBJ2-5
CDR3aa: CASRNRANRSETQYF

abundance: few
v_gene: TRBV30
j_gene: TRBJ1-2
CDR3aa: CAWRGNPRDGYTF

abundance: .
v_gene: TRBV6-1
j_gene: TRBJ2-1
CDR3aa: CASRRDREPYNEQFF

abundance: .
v_gene: TRBV9
j_gene: TRBJ2-3
CDR3aa: CASSVVEAPRRDTQYF

abundance: few
v_gene: TRBV20-1
j_gene: TRBJ2-5
CDR3aa: CSARGAWRLAGETQYF

abundance: few
v_gene: TRBV27
j_gene: TRBJ1-2
CDR3aa: CASSLGTGVYTF

abundance: many
v_gene: TRBV28
j_gene: TRBJ1-1
CDR3aa: CASRYDGNTEAFF

abundance: few
v_gene: TRBV29-1
j_gene: TRBJ1-2
CDR3aa: CSVEVPSGFVGYGYTF

abundance: .
v_gene: TRBV7-2
j_gene: TRBJ1-6
CDR3aa: CASSLNYNSPLHF

abundance: .
v_gene: TRBV30
j_gene: TRBJ1-2
CDR3aa: CAWRDRGRGGYTF

abundance: once
v_gene: TRBV4-1
j_gene: TRBJ2-7
CDR3aa: CASSRTWEQAYEQYF

abundance: .
v_gene: TRBV20-1
j_gene: TRBJ1-1
CDR3aa: CSATPVRGARAFF

abundance: .
v_gene: TRBV20-1
j_gene: TRBJ2-5
CDR3aa: CSASGTGLQETQYF

abundance: few
v_gene: TRBV12-3/TRBV12-4
j_gene: TRBJ1-1
CDR3aa: CASGGRAAEAFF

abundance: .
v_gene: TRBV6-1
j_gene: TRBJ1-1
CDR3aa: CASRRPGTEAFF

abundance: .
v_gene: TRBV6-1
j_gene: TRBJ1-3
CDR3aa: CASRTGTGRPENTIYF

abundance: many
v_gene: TRBV7-6
j_gene: TRBJ2-7
CDR3aa: CASSLAPDRDEQYF

abundance: once
v_gene: TRBV30
j_gene: TRBJ1-4
CDR3aa: CAWSKTRQALNEKLFF

abundance: .
v_gene: TRBV10-3
j_gene: TRBJ1-5
CDR3aa: CAISEGQNNQPQHF

abundance: many
v_gene: TRBV19
j_gene: TRBJ1-1
CDR3aa: CASRNTEAFF